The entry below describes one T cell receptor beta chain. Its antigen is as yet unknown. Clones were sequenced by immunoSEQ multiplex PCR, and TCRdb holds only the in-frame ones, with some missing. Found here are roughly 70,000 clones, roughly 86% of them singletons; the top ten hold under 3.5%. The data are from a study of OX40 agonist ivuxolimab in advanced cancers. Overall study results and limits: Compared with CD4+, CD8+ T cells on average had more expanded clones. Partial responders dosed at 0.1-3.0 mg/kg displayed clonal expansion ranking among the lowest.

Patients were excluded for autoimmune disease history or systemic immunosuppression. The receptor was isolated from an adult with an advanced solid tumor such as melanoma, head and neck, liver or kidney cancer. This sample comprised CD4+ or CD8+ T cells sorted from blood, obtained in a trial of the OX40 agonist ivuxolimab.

CDR3 DNA: TGTGCCAGCAGTTACACAACAGGGGAATACTATGGCTACACCTTC. The encoded protein is CASSYTTGEYYGYTF. The rearrangement joins TRBV6-5 to TRBJ1-2, with 7 nucleotides matching TRBD1. Germline V gives CDR1 MNHEY, CDR2 SVGAGI. V lost 2 bases and J lost 3; bases outside the gene matches: 6. This CDR3 is 15 amino acids long.